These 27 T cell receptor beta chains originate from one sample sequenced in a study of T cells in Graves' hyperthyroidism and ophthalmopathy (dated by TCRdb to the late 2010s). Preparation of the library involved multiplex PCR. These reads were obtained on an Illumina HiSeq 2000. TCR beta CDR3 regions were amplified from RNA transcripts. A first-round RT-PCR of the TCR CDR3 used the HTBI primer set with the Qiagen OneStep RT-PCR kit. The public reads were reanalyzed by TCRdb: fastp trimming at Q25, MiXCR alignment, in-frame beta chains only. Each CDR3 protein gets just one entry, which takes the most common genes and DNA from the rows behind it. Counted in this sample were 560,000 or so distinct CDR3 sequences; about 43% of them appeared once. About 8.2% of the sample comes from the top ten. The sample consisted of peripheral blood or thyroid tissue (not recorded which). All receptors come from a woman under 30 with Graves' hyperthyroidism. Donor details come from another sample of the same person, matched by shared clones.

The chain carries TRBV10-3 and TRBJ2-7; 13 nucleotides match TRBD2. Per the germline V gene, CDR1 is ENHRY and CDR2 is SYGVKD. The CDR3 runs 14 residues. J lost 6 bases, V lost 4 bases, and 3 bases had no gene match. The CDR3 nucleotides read TGTGCCATCAGTGGGACTAGCGGGAGTGGCGAGCAGTACTTC. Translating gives CAISGTSGSGEQYF.

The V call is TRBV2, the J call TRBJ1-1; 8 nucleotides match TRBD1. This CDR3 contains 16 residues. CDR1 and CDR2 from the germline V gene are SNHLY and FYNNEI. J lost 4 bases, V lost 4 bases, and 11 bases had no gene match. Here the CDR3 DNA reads TGTGCCAGCAGTGTCCCGGACAGGGACGGGGGCACTGAAGCTTTCTTT. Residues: CASSVPDRDGGTEAFF.

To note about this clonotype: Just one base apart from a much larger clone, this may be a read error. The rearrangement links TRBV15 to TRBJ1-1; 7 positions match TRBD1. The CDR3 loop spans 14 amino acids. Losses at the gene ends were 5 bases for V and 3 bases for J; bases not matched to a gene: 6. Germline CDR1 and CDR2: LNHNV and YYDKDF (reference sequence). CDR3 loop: CATSLQGYDTEAFF. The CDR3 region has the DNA TGTGCCACCAGCTTACAGGGGTACGACACTGAAGCTTTCTTT.

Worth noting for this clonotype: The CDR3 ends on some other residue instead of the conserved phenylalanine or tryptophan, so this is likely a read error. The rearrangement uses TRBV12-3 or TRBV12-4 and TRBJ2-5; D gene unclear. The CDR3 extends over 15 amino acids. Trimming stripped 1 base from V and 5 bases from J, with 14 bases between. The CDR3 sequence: CASSLEEGYTETQYL. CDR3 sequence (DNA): TGTGCCAGCAGTTTAGAGGAAGGGTACACGGAGACCCAGTACCTC.

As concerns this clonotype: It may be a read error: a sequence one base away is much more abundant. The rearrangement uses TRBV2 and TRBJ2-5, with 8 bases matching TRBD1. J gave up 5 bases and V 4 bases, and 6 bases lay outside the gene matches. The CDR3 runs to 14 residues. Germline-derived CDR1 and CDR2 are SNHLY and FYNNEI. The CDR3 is CASSGQGIEETQYF. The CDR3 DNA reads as TGTGCCAGCAGTGGACAGGGGATAGAGGAGACCCAGTACTTC.

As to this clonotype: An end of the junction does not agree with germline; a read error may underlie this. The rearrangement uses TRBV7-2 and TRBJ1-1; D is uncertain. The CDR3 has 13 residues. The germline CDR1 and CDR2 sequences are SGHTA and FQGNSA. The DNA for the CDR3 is TGTCCCAGCAGCTTGGAAGTCAACACTGAAGCTTTCTTT. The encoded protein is CPSSLEVNTEAFF.

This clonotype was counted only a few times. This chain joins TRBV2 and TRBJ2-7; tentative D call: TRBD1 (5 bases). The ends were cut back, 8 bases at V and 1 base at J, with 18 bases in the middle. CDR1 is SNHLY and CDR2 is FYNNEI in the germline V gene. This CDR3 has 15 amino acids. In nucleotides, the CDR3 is TGTGCCAGCCGAAATGGGGCGCTTCTATCCTACGAGCAGTACTTC. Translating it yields CASRNGALLSYEQYF.

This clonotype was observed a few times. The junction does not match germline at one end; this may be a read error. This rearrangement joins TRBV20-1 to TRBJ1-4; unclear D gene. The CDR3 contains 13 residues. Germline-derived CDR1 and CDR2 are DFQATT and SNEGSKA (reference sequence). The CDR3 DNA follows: TGCAGTGCTAGAGATGGCGTGAATGAGAAACTGTTTTTT. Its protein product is CSARDGVNEKLFF.

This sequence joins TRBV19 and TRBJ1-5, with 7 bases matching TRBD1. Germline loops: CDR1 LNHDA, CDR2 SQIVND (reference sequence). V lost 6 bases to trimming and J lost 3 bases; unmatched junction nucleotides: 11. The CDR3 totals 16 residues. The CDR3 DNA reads TGTGCCAGTAGGCAGGGGACAGCGGGCAACAATCAGCCCCAGCATTTT. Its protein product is CASRQGTAGNNQPQHF.

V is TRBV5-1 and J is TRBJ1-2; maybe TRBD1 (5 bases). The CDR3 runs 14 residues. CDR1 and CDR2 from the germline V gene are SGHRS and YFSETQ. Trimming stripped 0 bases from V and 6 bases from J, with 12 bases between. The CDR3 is CASSLADGGNGYTF. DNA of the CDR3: TGCGCCAGCAGCTTGGCCGACGGGGGTAATGGCTACACCTTC.

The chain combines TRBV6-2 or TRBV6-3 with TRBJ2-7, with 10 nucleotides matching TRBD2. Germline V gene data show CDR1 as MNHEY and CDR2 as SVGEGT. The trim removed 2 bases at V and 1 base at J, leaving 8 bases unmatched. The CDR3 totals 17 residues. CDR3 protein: CASSYLGHSGRSYEQYF. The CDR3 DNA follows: TGTGCCAGCAGTTACCTAGGGCATAGCGGGAGGTCCTACGAGCAGTACTTC.

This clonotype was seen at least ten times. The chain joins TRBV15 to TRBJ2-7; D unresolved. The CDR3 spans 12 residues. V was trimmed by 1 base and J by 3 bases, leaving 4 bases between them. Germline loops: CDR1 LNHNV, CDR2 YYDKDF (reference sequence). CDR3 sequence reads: CATSRGDYEQYF. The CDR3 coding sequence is TGTGCCACCAGCAGAGGGGACTACGAGCAGTACTTC.

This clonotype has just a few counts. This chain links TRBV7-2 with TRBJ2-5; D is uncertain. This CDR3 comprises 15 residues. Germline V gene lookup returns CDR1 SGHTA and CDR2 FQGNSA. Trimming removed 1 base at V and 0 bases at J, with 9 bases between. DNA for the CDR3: TGTGCCAGCAGCTTAGTTCGGTCCGACCAAGAGACCCAGTACTTC. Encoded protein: CASSLVRSDQETQYF.

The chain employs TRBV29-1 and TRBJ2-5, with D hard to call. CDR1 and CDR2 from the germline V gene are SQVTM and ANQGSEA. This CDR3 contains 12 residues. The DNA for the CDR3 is TGCAGGACCGCGATGATTCTGGAGACCCAGTACTTC. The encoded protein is CRTAMILETQYF.

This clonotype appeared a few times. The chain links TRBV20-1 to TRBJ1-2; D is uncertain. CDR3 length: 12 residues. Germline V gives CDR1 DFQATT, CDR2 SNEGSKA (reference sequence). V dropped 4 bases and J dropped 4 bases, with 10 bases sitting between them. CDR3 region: CSAMGFGYGYTF. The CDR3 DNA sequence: TGCAGTGCTATGGGTTTTGGCTATGGCTACACCTTC.

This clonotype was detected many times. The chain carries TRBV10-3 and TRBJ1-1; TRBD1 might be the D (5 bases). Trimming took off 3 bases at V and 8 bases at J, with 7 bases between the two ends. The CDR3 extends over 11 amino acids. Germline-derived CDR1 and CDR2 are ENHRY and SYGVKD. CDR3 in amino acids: CAISEKGEAFF. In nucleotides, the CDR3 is TGTGCCATCAGTGAAAAGGGGGAAGCTTTCTTT.

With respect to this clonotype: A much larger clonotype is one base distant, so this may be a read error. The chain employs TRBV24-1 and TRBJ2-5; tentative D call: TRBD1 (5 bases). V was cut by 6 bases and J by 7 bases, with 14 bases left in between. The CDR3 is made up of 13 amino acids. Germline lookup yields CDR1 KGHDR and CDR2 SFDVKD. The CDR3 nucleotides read TGTGCCACCAGTTGCAGGGAACGGGTGACCCAGTACTTC. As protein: CATSCRERVTQYF.

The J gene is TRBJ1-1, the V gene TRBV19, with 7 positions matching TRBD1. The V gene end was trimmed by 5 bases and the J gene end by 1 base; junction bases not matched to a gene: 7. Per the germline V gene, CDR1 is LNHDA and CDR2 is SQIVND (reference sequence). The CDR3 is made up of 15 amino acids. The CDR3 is CASSPTGAQNTEAFF. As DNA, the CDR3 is TGTGCCAGTAGTCCCACAGGGGCGCAGAACACTGAAGCTTTCTTT. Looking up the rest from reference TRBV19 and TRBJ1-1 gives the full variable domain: DGGITQSPKYLFRKEGQNVTLSCEQNLNHDAMYWYRQDPGQGLRLIYYSQIVNDFQKGDIAEGYSVSREKKESFPLTVTSAQKNPTAFYLCASSPTGAQNTEAFFGQGTRLTVV.

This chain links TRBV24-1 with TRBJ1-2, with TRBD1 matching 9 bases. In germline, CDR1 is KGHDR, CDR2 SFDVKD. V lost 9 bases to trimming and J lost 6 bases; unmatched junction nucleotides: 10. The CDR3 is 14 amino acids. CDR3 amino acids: CATPPRTGADGYTF. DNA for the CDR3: TGTGCCACCCCTCCTAGGACAGGGGCGGATGGCTACACCTTC.

CDR3 coding DNA: TGCAGCCACCGAGGCGGGGGTCAGCCCCAGCATTTT. This codes for CSHRGGGQPQHF. The V gene is TRBV29-1, the J gene TRBJ1-5, with D tentatively TRBD1 (5 bases). V gave up 8 bases and J gave up 6 bases, with 14 bases separating them. The CDR3 sequence is 12 residues long. The germline gives CDR1 SQVTM, CDR2 ANQGSEA.

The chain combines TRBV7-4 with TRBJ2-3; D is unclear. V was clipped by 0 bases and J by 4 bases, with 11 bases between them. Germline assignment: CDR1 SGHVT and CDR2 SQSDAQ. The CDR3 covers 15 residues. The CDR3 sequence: CASSLAAISADTQYF. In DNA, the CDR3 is TGTGCCAGCAGCTTAGCGGCCATTTCCGCAGATACGCAGTATTTT.

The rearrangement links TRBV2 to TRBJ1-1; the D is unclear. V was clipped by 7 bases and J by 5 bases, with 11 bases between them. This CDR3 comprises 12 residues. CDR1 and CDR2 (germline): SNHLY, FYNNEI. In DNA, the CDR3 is TGTGCCAGCATACCCCGTGGGACTGAAGCTTTCTTT. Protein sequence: CASIPRGTEAFF.

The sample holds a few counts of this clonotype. CDR3 nucleotides: TGCAGTGCTAGAGAATACAGGGGAGCTCAGCCCCAGCATTTT. This translates into CSAREYRGAQPQHF. This chain joins TRBV20-1 and TRBJ1-5, with 7 bases aligning to TRBD1. The CDR3 runs to 14 residues. Per germline, CDR1 DFQATT and CDR2 SNEGSKA (reference sequence). The trim removed 0 bases at V and 6 bases at J, leaving 5 bases unmatched.

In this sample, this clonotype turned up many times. CDR3 sequence: CASSVEGTGNSPLHF. The CDR3 bases are TGTGCCAGCAGCGTAGAAGGTACGGGTAATTCACCCCTCCACTTT. The chain joins TRBV9 to TRBJ1-6; the D is unclear. V lost 0 bases and J lost 6, with 10 bases in between. CDR1 is SGDLS, CDR2 YYNGEE, per germline. CDR3 size: 15 residues. Based on the CDR3 plus reference TRBV9 and TRBJ1-6, the full variable domain is DSGVTQTPKHLITATGQRVTLRCSPRSGDLSVYWYQQSLDQGLQFLIQYYNGEERAKGNILERFSAQQFPDLHSELNLSSLELGDSALYFCASSVEGTGNSPLHFGNGTRLTVT.

This chain's CDR3 is CASSSGTGGAQEQFF. The CDR3 bases are TGTGCCAGCAGTTCCGGGACAGGGGGCGCCCAGGAGCAGTTCTTC. This chain links TRBV7-4 with TRBJ2-1; 12 nucleotides align to TRBD1. This CDR3 contains 15 residues. CDR1 SGHVT and CDR2 SQSDAQ come from the germline V gene. V lost 6 bases, J lost 10 bases, and 10 bases stayed unmatched.

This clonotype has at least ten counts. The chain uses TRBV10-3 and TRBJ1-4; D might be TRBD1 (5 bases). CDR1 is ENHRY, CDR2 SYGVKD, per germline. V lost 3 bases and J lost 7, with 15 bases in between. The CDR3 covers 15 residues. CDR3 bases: TGTGCCATCAGTGACGCTATCGGGGCGGGTGAAAAACTGTTTTTT. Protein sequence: CAISDAIGAGEKLFF.

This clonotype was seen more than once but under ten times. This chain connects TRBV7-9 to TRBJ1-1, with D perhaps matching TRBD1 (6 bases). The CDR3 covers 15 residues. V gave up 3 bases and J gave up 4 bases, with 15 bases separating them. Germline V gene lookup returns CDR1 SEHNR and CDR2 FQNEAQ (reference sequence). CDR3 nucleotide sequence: TGTGCCAGCAGCTTGGCGGCAGGGGCGGTCACTGAAGCTTTCTTT. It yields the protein CASSLAAGAVTEAFF.